The 8 T cell receptor beta chains below all came from one sample that was sequenced in a study of cytomegalovirus exposure and HLA in healthy donors. The PCR ran on 60 Vbeta and 13 Jbeta primers. Assay used: immunoSEQ multiplex PCR; TCRdb lists only in-frame clones, some missing. The sample lists 65,000 to 70,000 clones; around three quarters were seen once. The sample taken for sequencing was PBMCs. These TCRs come from a middle-aged man in good health and CMV-seronegative.

The chain has TRBV7-6 and TRBJ1-5; TRBD1 aligns across 7 bases. V was clipped by 1 base and J by 7 bases; unmatched bases: 10. From germline, CDR1 is SGHVS and CDR2 FNYEAQ. The CDR3 sequence is 16 residues long. Here the CDR3 DNA reads TGTGCCAGCAGCTTAGGGTCTACAGGGGTGAACCAGCCCCAGCATTTT. The encoded protein is CASSLGSTGVNQPQHF.

The J gene is TRBJ2-7, the V gene TRBV11-2, with 14 bases aligning to TRBD2. The germline V gene encodes CDR1 SGHAT and CDR2 FQNNGV. The V segment lost 5 bases and the J segment 5 bases; nucleotides outside the gene matches: 5. This CDR3 is built from 15 residues. CDR3 sequence: CASSGRTSGRHEQYF. The CDR3 DNA sequence: TGTGCCAGCAGCGGGAGGACTAGCGGGAGGCACGAGCAGTACTTC.

V is TRBV7-8 and J is TRBJ1-1, with a weak D call TRBD1 (6 bases). CDR1 SGHVS and CDR2 FQNEAQ come from the germline V gene. The CDR3 contains 17 residues. The ends were cut back, 2 bases at V and 0 bases at J, with 16 bases in the middle. As DNA, the CDR3 is TGTGCCAGCAGCTTATCTCGGACAGCCAACATGAACACTGAAGCTTTCTTT. Protein sequence: CASSLSRTANMNTEAFF.

The chain joins TRBV27 to TRBJ1-2; possible D gene TRBD1, 5 bases. The CDR3 runs to 14 residues. CDR1 MNHEY and CDR2 SMNVEV come from the germline V gene (reference sequence). Between the trimmed V and J ends, which lost 3 bases and 5 bases, there was a span of 13 bases. Written as DNA, the CDR3 is TGTGCCAGCAGTTTTTGGGGCGGTTCATATGGCTACACCTTC. Its translation: CASSFWGGSYGYTF.

This chain joins TRBV6-5 and TRBJ1-1, with 9 nucleotides matching TRBD1. With V trimmed by 6 bases and J by 1 base, 6 bases remained unmatched. Germline lookup yields CDR1 MNHEY and CDR2 SVGAGI. The CDR3 spans 15 residues. CDR3 bases: TGTGCCAGCAGACTAGGGGGACAGGGGAACACTGAAGCTTTCTTT. Protein product: CASRLGGQGNTEAFF.

The chain couples TRBV7-8 to TRBJ2-7, with D unclear. The ends were cut back, 1 base at V and 6 bases at J, with 7 bases in the middle. Per germline, CDR1 SGHVS and CDR2 FQNEAQ. The CDR3 contains 12 residues. CDR3 sequence (DNA): TGTGCCAGCAGCTTAGGTGTAATCGAGCAGTACTTC. Its translation is CASSLGVIEQYF.

This clone was counted a single time. CDR3 protein: CASSLDTGGHGYTF. The CDR3 DNA follows: TGTGCCAGCAGCTTAGACACAGGGGGACATGGCTACACCTTC. The chain carries TRBV7-9 and TRBJ1-2, with TRBD1 matching over 8 bases. In germline, CDR1 is SEHNR, CDR2 FQNEAQ (reference sequence). The length of the CDR3 is 14 residues. The trim removed 1 base at V and 6 bases at J, leaving 4 bases unmatched.

This chain links TRBV7-8 with TRBJ1-5, with a weak D call TRBD1 (5 bases). The V gene's germline CDR1 is SGHVS and CDR2 FQNEAQ. Trimming shortened V by 3 bases and J by 5 bases, and 17 bases separated the two germline ends. The CDR3 extends over 16 amino acids. CDR3 sequence reads: CASSFGTPGGDQPQHF. CDR3 bases: TGTGCCAGCAGCTTTGGGACGCCGGGAGGCGATCAGCCCCAGCATTTT. The complete variable domain, with remaining parts taken from reference TRBV7-8 and TRBJ1-5, reads GAGVSQSPRYKVAKRGQDVALRCDPISGHVSLFWYQQALGQGPEFLTYFQNEAQLDKSGLPSDRFFAERPEGSVSTLKIQRTQQEDSAVYLCASSFGTPGGDQPQHFGDGTRLSIL.